This is a list of T cell receptor beta chains from one sample in a study of T cell repertoires in cytomegalovirus infection. Each CDR3 protein gets one entry after TCRdb re-called the reads with MiXCR. The data hold about 310,000 distinct CDR3 sequences, with around 25% observed a single time. These receptors' targets are unknown. This sample comprised cultured PBMCs, obtained from culture after CMV antigen stimulation. The source of these receptors is a human donor in good health (CMV status not recorded). Some clones in this sample may be carry-over from other donors' samples. Both conserved end residues are part of each CDR3. The D gene is left open where the match is weak. Clone sizes are given selectively: once, few, many, or a class where the clone is expanded.

D gene	V gene	J gene	clone size	CDR3 protein	CDR3 DNA
TRBD1	TRBV28	TRBJ1-4	.	CASSLQGEGKLFF	TGTGCCAGCAGTCTACAGGGGGAAGGAAAACTGTTTTTT
.	TRBV27	TRBJ2-1	.	CASSFQTSYNEQFF	TGTGCCAGCAGTTTCCAGACCTCCTACAATGAGCAGTTCTTC
TRBD1	TRBV10-3	TRBJ1-2	.	CAISVDRDYGYTF	TGTGCCATCAGCGTGGACAGGGACTATGGCTACACCTTC
.	TRBV7-9	TRBJ2-3	many	CASSFLKLGIADTQYF	TGTGCCAGCAGCTTTCTTAAACTAGGAATCGCAGATACGCAGTATTTT
TRBD1	TRBV14	TRBJ1-1	few	CASSQEEKSGTVEAFF	TGTGCCAGCAGCCAAGAAGAAAAATCTGGGACAGTCGAAGCTTTCTTT
TRBD2	TRBV14	TRBJ2-5	.	CASSKLAGAYQETQYF	TGTGCCAGCAGCAAACTAGCGGGCGCGTACCAAGAGACCCAGTACTTC
.	TRBV28	TRBJ1-1	.	CASIGQPSNTEAFF	TGTGCCAGCATTGGACAGCCATCGAACACTGAAGCTTTCTTT
.	TRBV28	TRBJ2-5	.	CASSSAGQGGETQYF	TGTGCCAGCAGTTCGGCGGGGCAGGGGGGAGAGACCCAGTACTTC
.	TRBV4-1	TRBJ2-5	few	CASSQEAGAQETQYF	TGCGCCAGCAGCCAAGAGGCGGGGGCTCAAGAGACCCAGTACTTC
.	TRBV29-1	TRBJ2-1	.	CSVGTNEQFF	TGCAGCGTTGGAACAAATGAGCAGTTCTTC
.	TRBV7-3	TRBJ2-1	.	CASSLTGTGGDEQFF	TGTGCCAGCAGCTTAACGGGGACCGGCGGCGATGAGCAGTTCTTC
TRBD2	TRBV6-2/TRBV6-3	TRBJ2-7	.	CASRAGEAGALYEQYF	TGTGCCAGCAGGGCTGGGGAGGCGGGAGCTCTCTACGAGCAGTACTTC
.	TRBV2	TRBJ1-4	few	CASSLGTSEKLFF	TGTGCCAGCAGTCTAGGGACATCTGAAAAACTGTTTTTT
.	TRBV6-2/TRBV6-3	TRBJ1-2	once	CASSYGQFYGYTF	TGTGCCAGCAGCTACGGACAATTCTATGGCTACACCTTC
TRBD1	TRBV2	TRBJ1-2	many	CASRGQASYGYTF	TGTGCCAGCAGGGGACAGGCCTCCTATGGCTACACCTTC
.	TRBV7-2	TRBJ1-1	few	CASSETGRTEAFF	TGTGCCAGCAGCGAAACAGGGAGGACTGAAGCTTTCTTT
.	TRBV19	TRBJ1-2	.	CASSITGQVLFVGYTF	TGTGCCAGTAGTATAACTGGTCAGGTTCTATTCGTTGGCTACACCTTC
.	TRBV7-6	TRBJ2-7	few	CASRRDGGSYEQYF	TGTGCCAGCAGGCGGGACGGAGGTTCCTACGAGCAGTACTTC
.	TRBV7-9	TRBJ1-1	many	CASSTPSGEAFF	TGTGCCAGCAGCACTCCCTCCGGAGAAGCTTTCTTT